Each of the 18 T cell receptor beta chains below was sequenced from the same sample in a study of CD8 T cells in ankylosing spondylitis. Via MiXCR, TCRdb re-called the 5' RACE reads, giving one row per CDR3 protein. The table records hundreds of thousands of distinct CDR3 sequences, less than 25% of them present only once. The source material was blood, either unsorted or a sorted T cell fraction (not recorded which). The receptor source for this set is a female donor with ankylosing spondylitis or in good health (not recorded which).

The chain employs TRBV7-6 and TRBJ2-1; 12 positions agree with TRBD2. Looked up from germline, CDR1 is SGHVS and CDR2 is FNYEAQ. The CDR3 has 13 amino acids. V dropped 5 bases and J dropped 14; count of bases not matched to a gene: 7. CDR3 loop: CASSLLAGGIEFF. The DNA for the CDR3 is TGTGCCAGCAGCCTCCTAGCGGGAGGGATCGAGTTCTTC.

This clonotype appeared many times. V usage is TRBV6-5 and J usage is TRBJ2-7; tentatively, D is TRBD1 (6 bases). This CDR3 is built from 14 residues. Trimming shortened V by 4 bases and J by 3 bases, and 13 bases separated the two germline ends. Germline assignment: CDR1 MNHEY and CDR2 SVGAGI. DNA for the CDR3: TGTGCCAGCAGTTCGAACAACAGGGACTACGAGCAGTACTTC. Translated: CASSSNNRDYEQYF.

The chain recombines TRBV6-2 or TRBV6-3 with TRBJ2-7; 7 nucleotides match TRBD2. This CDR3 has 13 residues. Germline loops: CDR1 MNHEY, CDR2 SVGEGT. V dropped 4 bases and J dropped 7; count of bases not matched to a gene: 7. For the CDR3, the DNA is TGTGCCAGCAGTTCTGCGGGAGTAGGGGAGCAGTACTTC. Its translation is CASSSAGVGEQYF.

The CDR3 sequence: CASSYRLAGGMVGYEQYF. CDR3 bases: TGCGCCAGCAGCTATAGACTAGCGGGCGGTATGGTGGGGTACGAGCAGTACTTC. The chain couples TRBV5-1 to TRBJ2-7; 10 bases line up with TRBD2. CDR1 is SGHRS, CDR2 YFSETQ, per germline. V lost 3 bases and J lost 4; bases outside the gene matches: 16. This CDR3 comprises 18 residues.

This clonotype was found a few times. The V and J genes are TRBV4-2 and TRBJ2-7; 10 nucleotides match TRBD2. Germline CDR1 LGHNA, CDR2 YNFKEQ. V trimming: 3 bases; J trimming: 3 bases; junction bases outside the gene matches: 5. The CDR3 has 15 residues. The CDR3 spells CASSHGTSAVYEQYF. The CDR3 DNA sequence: TGTGCCAGCAGCCACGGGACTAGCGCCGTCTACGAGCAGTACTTC.

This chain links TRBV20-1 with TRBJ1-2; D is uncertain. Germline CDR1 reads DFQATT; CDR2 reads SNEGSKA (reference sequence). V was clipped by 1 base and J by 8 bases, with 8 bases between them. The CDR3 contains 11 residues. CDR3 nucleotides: TGCAGTGCTAGAGGACCGGGCGGCTACACCTTC. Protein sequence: CSARGPGGYTF.

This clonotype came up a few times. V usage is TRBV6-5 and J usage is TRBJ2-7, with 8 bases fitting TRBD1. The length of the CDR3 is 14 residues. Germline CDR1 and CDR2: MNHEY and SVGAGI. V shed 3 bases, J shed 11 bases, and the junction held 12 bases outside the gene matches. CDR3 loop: CASSYPGTGDKKYF. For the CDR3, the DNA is TGTGCCAGCAGTTATCCCGGGACAGGCGATAAAAAGTACTTC.

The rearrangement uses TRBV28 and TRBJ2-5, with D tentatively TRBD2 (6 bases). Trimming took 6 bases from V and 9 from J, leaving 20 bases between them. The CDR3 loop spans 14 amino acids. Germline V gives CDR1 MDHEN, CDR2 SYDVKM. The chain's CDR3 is CASSYGTHREAQYF. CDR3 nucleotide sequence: TGTGCCAGCAGCTACGGGACTCATAGGGAGGCCCAGTACTTC.

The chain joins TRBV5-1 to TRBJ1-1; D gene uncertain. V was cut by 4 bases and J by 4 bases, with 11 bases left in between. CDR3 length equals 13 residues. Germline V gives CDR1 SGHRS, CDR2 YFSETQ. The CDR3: CASSREWSTEAFF. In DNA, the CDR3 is TGCGCCAGCAGCCGAGAATGGAGCACTGAAGCTTTCTTT.

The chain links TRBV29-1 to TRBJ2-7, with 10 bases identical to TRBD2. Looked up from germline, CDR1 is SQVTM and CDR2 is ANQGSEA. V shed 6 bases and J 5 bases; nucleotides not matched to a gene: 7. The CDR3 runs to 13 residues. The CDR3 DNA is TGCAGCGTCAGAGCGGGAGGGACGGACGAGCAGTACTTC. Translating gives CSVRAGGTDEQYF.

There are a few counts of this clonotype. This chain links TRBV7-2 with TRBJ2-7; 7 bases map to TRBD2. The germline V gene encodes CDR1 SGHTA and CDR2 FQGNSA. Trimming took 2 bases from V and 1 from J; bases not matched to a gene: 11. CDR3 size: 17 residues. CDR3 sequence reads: CASSLHPGGTGSYEQYF. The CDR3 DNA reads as TGTGCCAGCAGCTTACACCCCGGGGGGACTGGGTCCTACGAGCAGTACTTC.

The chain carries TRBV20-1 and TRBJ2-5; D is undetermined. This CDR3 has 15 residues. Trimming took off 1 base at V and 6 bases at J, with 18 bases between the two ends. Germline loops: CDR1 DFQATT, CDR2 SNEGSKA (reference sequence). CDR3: CSARAPGLRQKTQYF. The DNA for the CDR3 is TGCAGTGCTAGAGCCCCTGGCCTAAGGCAGAAGACCCAGTACTTC.

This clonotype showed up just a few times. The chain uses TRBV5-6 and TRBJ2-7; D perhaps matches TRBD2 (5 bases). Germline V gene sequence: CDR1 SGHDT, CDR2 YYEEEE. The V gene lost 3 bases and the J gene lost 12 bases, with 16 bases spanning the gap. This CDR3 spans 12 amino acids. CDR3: CASSSAGSRGYF. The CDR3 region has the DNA TGTGCCAGCAGCTCGGCCGGTTCACGGGGGTACTTC.

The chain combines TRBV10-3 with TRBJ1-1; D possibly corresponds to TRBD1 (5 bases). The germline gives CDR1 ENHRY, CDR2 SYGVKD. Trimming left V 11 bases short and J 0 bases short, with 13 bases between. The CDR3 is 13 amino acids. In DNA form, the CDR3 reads TGTGCCCTCCGGGACTCCATGAACACTGAAGCTTTCTTT. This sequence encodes CALRDSMNTEAFF.

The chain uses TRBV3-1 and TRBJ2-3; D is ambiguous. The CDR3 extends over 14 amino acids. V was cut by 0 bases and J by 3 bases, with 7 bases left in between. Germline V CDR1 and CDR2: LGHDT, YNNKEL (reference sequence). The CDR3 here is CASSQDGRTDTQYF. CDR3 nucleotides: TGTGCCAGCAGCCAAGATGGCAGAACAGATACGCAGTATTTT.

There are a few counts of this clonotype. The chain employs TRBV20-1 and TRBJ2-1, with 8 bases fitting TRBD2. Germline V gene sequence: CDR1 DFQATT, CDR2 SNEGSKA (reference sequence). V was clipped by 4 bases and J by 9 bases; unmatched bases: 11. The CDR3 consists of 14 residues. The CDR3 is CSATPGLGHPEQFF. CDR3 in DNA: TGCAGTGCTACCCCGGGACTAGGACATCCTGAGCAGTTCTTC.

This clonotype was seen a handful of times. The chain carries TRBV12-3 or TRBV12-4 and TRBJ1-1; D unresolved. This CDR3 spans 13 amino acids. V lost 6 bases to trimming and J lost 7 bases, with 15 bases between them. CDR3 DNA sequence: TGTGCCAGCAGCCCCCTAGACTTAATTGAAGCTTTCTTT. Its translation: CASSPLDLIEAFF.

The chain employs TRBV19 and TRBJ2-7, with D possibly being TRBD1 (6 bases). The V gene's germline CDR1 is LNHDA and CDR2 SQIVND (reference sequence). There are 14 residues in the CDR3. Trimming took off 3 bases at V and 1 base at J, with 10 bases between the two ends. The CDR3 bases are TGTGCCAGTAGTATTCGGGACAAATCCTACGAGCAGTACTTC. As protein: CASSIRDKSYEQYF.